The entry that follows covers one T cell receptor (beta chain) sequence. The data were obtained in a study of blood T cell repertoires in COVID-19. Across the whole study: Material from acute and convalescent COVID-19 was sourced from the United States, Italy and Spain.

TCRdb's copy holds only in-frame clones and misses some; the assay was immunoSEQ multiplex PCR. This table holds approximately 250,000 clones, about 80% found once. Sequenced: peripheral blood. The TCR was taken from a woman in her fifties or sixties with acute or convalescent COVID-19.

CDR3 sequence (DNA): TGTGCCAGCAGCCAACAGGGGTCTGAGCAGTTCTTC. It codes for CASSQQGSEQFF. The chain uses TRBV14 and TRBJ2-1; TRBD1 might be the D (6 bases). V lost 2 bases to trimming and J lost 9 bases, with 8 bases between them. This CDR3 spans 12 amino acids. Per germline, CDR1 SGHDN and CDR2 FVKESK.